This T cell receptor beta chain stems from a study of T cell responses to AZD1222 COVID-19 vaccine. About the research overall: Researchers grouped second doses given at about 4 or about 12 weeks into one pool. Overall study findings and caveats: Recipients of two AZD1222 doses showed rising Spike-specific TCR breadth and depth. The span of vaccine-associated CD4 TCRs extended across spike, with dominance at 160-218 and 743-854.

V was clipped by 1 base and J by 2 bases, with 13 bases between them. This CDR3 is 16 amino acids long. Germline V CDR1 and CDR2: SGHVS, FQNEAQ. This clone has a handful of counts. The antigen is undetermined. Repertoires were generated with immunoSEQ multiplex PCR, while TCRdb's copy carries only in-frame clones and drops some. The table lists 95,000 to 150,000 clones, approximately 92% of them singletons. This material consisted of peripheral blood, taken on day 0 of AZD1222 vaccination. The V call is TRBV7-8, the J call TRBJ2-3, with D perhaps being TRBD1 or TRBD2 (5 bases each). This TCR came from an adult in good health. The CDR3: CASSLGPGPFTDTQYF. The CDR3, as DNA: TGTGCCAGCAGCTTAGGCCCGGGACCATTCACAGATACGCAGTATTTT. Full variable domain (outside the CDR3, taken from reference TRBV7-8 and TRBJ2-3): GAGVSQSPRYKVAKRGQDVALRCDPISGHVSLFWYQQALGQGPEFLTYFQNEAQLDKSGLPSDRFFAERPEGSVSTLKIQRTQQEDSAVYLCASSLGPGPFTDTQYFGPGTRLTVL.